Sequencing of this TCR beta chain was carried out in a study of blood T cell repertoires in COVID-19. The method was immunoSEQ multiplex PCR; TCRdb's version includes in-frame clones alone and lacks a portion of them. The repertoire has over 200,000 clones, about 86% of them found once; the top ten carry approximately 4.8%. J lost 5 bases, V lost 4 bases, and 4 bases had no gene match. Germline V lookup: CDR1 LGHDT, CDR2 YNNKEL (reference sequence). The CDR3 extends over 14 amino acids. The sample taken for sequencing was peripheral blood. The receptor comes from a middle-aged man with active or convalescent COVID-19. This chain connects TRBV3-1 (or the pseudogene TRBV3-2) to TRBJ2-2; 7 bases fit TRBD1. DNA of the CDR3: TGTGCCAGCAGCCTACAGGGGATAACCGGGGAGCTGTTTTTT. Its protein product is CASSLQGITGELFF.